The 8 T cell receptor beta chains below all came from one sample that was sequenced in a study of CD8 T cells in ankylosing spondylitis. Overall study results and limits: A motif in TCR beta, a set of 8 or 9 highly homologous variants, appeared characteristic of ankylosing spondylitis blood.

Their antigen targets remain unknown. One entry per CDR3 protein results from TCRdb running MiXCR on the 5' RACE reads. The sample comprises a few hundred thousand distinct CDR3 sequences, under 25% of which are singletons, and 15% to 20% rests with the top ten. The sample consisted of blood, either unsorted or a sorted T cell fraction (not recorded which). The receptors derive from a male donor with ankylosing spondylitis.

The table lists this clonotype with a few counts. The chain uses TRBV25-1 and TRBJ2-5, with D unclear. Germline V gives CDR1 MGHDK, CDR2 SYGVNS. This CDR3 is 13 amino acids long. The V and J ends lost 3 bases and 1 base respectively, with 6 bases between them. The chain's CDR3 is CASSDRSQETQYF. The CDR3 DNA sequence: TGTGCCAGCAGTGACAGGTCCCAAGAGACCCAGTACTTC.

This clonotype showed up many times. The genes are TRBV29-1 and TRBJ2-2, with 8 bases that match TRBD1. The CDR3 sequence is 16 residues long. J was trimmed by 2 bases and V by 2 bases; bases with no gene match: 7. The germline V gene encodes CDR1 SQVTM and CDR2 ANQGSEA. The CDR3 reads CSVEFPQGANTGELFF. The CDR3, as DNA: TGCAGCGTTGAATTTCCGCAGGGGGCCAACACCGGGGAGCTGTTTTTT.

The chain couples TRBV24-1 to TRBJ2-1, with TRBD2 matching 9 bases. This CDR3 has 16 residues. V gave up 4 bases and J gave up 5 bases; unmatched junction bases: 8. Germline V gene lookup returns CDR1 KGHDR and CDR2 SFDVKD. Here the CDR3 DNA reads TGTGCCACCAGTGACCCCCTAGCGGGGCTTAACAATGAGCAGTTCTTC. This codes for CATSDPLAGLNNEQFF.

The genes are TRBV28 and TRBJ1-5; maybe TRBD1 (5 bases). The CDR3 is made up of 15 amino acids. Germline V gene lookup returns CDR1 MDHEN and CDR2 SYDVKM. Trimming stripped 5 bases from V and 7 bases from J, with 18 bases between. The CDR3: CASSQRTRRGQPQHF. In DNA form, the CDR3 reads TGTGCCAGCAGTCAAAGGACAAGGCGGGGCCAGCCCCAGCATTTT.

This clonotype was counted a few times. This rearrangement joins TRBV6-2 or TRBV6-3 to TRBJ2-7, with 7 bases aligning to TRBD2. The CDR3 runs to 15 residues. Germline CDR1 MNHEY, CDR2 SVGEGT. V trimming: 8 bases; J trimming: 6 bases; junction bases outside the gene matches: 16. DNA for the CDR3: TGTGCCAGCCATTACGGGCTAGCGGCTGTACGCGAGCAGTACTTC. This gives the protein CASHYGLAAVREQYF.

This clonotype turned up a few times. This chain uses TRBV5-1 with TRBJ1-2; D unresolved. The CDR3 totals 14 residues. The germline gives CDR1 SGHRS, CDR2 YFSETQ. V lost 0 bases to trimming and J lost 4 bases, with 10 bases between them. CDR3 sequence (DNA): TGCGCCAGCAGCTTGGCTGTCAGTACCTATGGCTACACCTTC. This codes for CASSLAVSTYGYTF.

J is TRBJ2-3 and V is TRBV5-1, with D possibly TRBD2 on 6 matching bases. Germline V CDR1 and CDR2: SGHRS, YFSETQ. The CDR3 covers 16 residues. V was clipped by 6 bases and J by 0 bases, with 17 bases between them. The CDR3 nucleotides are TGCGCCAGCACTCCCCGAACTAGCTCCAGCACAGATACGCAGTATTTT. It translates to CASTPRTSSSTDTQYF.

The chain employs TRBV20-1 and TRBJ1-1; D gene uncertain. This CDR3 comprises 13 residues. Looked up from germline, CDR1 is DFQATT and CDR2 is SNEGSKA (reference sequence). Trimming removed 6 bases from V and 0 bases from J, with 11 bases in between. CDR3 sequence reads: CSASPFMNTEAFF. Written as DNA, the CDR3 is TGCAGTGCGTCGCCCTTTATGAACACTGAAGCTTTCTTT.